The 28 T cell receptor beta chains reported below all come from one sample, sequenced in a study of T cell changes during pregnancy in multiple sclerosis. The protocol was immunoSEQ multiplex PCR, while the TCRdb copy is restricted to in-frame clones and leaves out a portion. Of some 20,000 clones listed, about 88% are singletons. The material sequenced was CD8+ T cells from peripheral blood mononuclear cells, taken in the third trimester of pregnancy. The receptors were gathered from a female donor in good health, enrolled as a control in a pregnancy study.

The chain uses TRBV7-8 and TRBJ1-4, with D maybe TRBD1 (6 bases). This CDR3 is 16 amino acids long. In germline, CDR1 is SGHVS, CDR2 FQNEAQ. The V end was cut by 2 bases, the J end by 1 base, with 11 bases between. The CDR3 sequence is CASSLQGSQTNEKLFF. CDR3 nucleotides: TGTGCCAGCAGCTTACAGGGGTCCCAAACTAATGAAAAACTGTTTTTT.

The CDR3 loop reads CASSPRMNTEAFF. The CDR3 bases are TGTGCCAGCAGCCCCAGAATGAACACTGAAGCTTTCTTT. The chain recombines TRBV7-3 with TRBJ1-1; D uncertain. This CDR3 spans 13 amino acids. The V gene lost 5 bases and the J gene lost 0 bases, with 7 bases spanning the gap. Germline V gives CDR1 SGHTA, CDR2 FQGTGA.

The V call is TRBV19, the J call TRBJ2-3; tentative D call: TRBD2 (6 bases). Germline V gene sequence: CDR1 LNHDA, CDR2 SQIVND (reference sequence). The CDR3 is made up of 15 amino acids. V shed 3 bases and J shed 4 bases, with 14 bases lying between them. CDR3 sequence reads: CASSIRTPGADTQYF. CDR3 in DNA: TGTGCCAGTAGTATTAGGACGCCGGGGGCAGATACGCAGTATTTT.

The CDR3 spells CASSGWAQLVYGYTF. CDR3 DNA: TGTGCCAGCAGCGGCTGGGCGCAGCTCGTCTATGGCTACACCTTC. This chain connects TRBV5-6 to TRBJ1-2, with D unresolved. CDR3 length: 15 residues. The germline V and J ends were trimmed by 4 bases and 4 bases, with 17 bases remaining between them. Germline CDR1 reads SGHDT; CDR2 reads YYEEEE.

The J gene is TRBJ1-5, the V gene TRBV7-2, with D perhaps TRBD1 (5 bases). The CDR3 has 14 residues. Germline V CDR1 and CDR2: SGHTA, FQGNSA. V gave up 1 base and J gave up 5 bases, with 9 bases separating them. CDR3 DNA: TGTGCCAGCAGCTTAGGCAGGGCTCATCAGCCCCAGCATTTT. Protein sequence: CASSLGRAHQPQHF.

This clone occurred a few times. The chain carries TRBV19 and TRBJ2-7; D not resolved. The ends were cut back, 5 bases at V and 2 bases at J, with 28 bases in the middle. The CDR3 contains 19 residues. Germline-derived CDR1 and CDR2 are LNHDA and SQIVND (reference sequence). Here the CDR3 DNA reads TGTGCCAGTAGTCCCGACACCCCGAACAGAAGACCCTCACCCTACGAGCAGTACTTC. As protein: CASSPDTPNRRPSPYEQYF.

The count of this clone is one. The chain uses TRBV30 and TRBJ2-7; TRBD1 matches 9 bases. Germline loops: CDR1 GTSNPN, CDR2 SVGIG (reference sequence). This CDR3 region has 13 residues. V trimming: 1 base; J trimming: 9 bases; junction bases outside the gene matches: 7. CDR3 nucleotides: TGTGCCTGGAGTGACGGGACAGGGTTTGGGCAGTACTTC. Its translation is CAWSDGTGFGQYF.

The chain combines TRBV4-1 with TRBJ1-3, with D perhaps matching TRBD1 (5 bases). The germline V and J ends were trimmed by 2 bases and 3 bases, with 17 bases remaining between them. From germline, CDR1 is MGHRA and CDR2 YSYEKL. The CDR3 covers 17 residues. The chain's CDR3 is CASSQSPPGNNGNTIYF. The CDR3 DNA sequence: TGCGCCAGCAGCCAATCACCCCCAGGGAATAATGGAAACACCATATATTTT.

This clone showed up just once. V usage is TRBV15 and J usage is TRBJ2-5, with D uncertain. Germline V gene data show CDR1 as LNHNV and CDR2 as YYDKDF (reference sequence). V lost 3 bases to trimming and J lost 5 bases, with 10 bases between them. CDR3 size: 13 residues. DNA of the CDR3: TGTGCCACCAGCAGCCGAGCAGCGGAGACCCAGTACTTC. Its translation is CATSSRAAETQYF.

DNA for the CDR3: TGTGCCAGCAGCCTAACGAGACAGGGGAACTACGAGCAGTACTTC. As protein: CASSLTRQGNYEQYF. The J gene is TRBJ2-7, the V gene TRBV11-3, with TRBD1 matching 8 bases. CDR3 length equals 15 residues. Germline V CDR1 and CDR2: SGHNT, YENEEA. V shed 5 bases and J 3 bases; nucleotides not matched to a gene: 9.

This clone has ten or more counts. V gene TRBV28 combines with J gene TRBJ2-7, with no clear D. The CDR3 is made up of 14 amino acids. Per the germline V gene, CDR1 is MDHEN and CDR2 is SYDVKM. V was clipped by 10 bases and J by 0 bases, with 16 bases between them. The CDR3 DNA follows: TGTGCCACGACACAGCTTATGAGCTCCTACGAGCAGTACTTC. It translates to CATTQLMSSYEQYF.

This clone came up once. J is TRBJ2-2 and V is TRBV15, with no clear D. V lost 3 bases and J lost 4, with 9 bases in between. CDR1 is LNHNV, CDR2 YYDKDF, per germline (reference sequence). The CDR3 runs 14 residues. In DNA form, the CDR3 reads TGTGCCACCAGCAGCCCCCCGGGCACCGGGGAGCTGTTTTTT. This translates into CATSSPPGTGELFF.

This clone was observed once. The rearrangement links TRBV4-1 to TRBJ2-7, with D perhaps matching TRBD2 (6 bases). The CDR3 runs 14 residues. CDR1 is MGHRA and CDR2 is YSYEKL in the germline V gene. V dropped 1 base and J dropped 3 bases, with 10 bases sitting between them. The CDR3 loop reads CASSQVAGNYEQYF. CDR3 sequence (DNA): TGCGCCAGCAGCCAAGTGGCGGGGAACTACGAGCAGTACTTC.

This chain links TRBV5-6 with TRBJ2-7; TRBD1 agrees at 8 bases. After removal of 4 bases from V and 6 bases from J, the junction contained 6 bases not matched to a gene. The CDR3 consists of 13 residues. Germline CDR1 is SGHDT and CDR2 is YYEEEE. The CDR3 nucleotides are TGTGCCAGCAGCGTGGACAGGGTGGCCGAGCAGTACTTC. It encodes CASSVDRVAEQYF.

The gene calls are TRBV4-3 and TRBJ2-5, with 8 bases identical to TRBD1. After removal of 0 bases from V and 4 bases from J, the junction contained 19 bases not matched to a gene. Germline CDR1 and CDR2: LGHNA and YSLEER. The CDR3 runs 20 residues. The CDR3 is CASSQDRALRTGKGRETQYF. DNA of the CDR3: TGCGCCAGCAGCCAAGATCGCGCCTTACGGACAGGGAAAGGTAGAGAGACCCAGTACTTC.

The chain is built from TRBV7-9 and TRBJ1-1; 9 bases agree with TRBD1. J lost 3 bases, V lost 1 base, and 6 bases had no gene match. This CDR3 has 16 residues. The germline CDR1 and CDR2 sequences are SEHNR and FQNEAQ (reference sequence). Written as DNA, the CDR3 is TGTGCCAGCAGCTTAGACGGGACAGGGTTCTACACTGAAGCTTTCTTT. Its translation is CASSLDGTGFYTEAFF.

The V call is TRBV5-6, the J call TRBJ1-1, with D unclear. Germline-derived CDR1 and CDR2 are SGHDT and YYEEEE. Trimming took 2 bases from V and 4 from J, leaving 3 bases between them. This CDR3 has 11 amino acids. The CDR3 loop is CASSFLTEAFF. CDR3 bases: TGTGCCAGCAGCTTTCTCACTGAAGCTTTCTTT.

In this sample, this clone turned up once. The chain's CDR3 is CASSHLSTGEDEKLFF. CDR3 coding DNA: TGTGCCAGCAGCCATCTCTCTACAGGGGAAGATGAAAAACTGTTTTTT. V and J are TRBV4-2 and TRBJ1-4, with 7 positions matching TRBD1. Per the germline V gene, CDR1 is LGHNA and CDR2 is YNFKEQ. The ends lost 3 bases at V and 6 bases at J; junction bases unmatched: 10. This CDR3 has 16 residues.

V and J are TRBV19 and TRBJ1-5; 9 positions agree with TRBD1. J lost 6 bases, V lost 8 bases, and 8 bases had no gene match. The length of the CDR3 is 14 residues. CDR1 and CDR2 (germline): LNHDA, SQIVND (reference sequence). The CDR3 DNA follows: TGTGCCAGTGTTTCCGGGACAGGGTTTCAGCCCCAGCATTTT. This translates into CASVSGTGFQPQHF. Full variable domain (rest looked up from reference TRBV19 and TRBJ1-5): DGGITQSPKYLFRKEGQNVTLSCEQNLNHDAMYWYRQDPGQGLRLIYYSQIVNDFQKGDIAEGYSVSREKKESFPLTVTSAQKNPTAFYLCASVSGTGFQPQHFGDGTRLSIL.

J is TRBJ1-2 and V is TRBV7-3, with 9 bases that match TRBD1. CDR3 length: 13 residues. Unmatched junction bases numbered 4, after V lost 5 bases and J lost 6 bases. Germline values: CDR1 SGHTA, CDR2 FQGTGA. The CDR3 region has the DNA TGTGCCAGCAGCACGGGACAGGGCCATGGCTACACCTTC. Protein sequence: CASSTGQGHGYTF.

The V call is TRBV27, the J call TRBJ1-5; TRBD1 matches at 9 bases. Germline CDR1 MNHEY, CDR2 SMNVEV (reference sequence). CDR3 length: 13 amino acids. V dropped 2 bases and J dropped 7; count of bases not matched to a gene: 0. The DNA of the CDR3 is TGTGCCAGCAGTTTAGGGACAGGGCAGCCCCAGCATTTT. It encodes CASSLGTGQPQHF.

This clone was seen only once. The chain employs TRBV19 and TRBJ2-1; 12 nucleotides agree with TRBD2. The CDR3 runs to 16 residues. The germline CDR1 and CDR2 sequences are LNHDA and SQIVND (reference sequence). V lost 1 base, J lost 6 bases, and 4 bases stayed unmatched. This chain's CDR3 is CASSIVRTSGTNEQFF. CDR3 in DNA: TGTGCCAGTAGTATAGTCCGGACTAGCGGGACCAATGAGCAGTTCTTC.

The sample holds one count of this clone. The CDR3: CASSLEPGTYEQYF. The DNA for the CDR3 is TGTGCCAGCAGCTTAGAACCAGGGACCTACGAGCAGTACTTC. The J gene is TRBJ2-7, the V gene TRBV7-6; possible D gene TRBD1, 5 bases. Trimming took off 1 base at V and 2 bases at J, with 9 bases between the two ends. The CDR3 contains 14 residues. Germline V CDR1 and CDR2: SGHVS, FNYEAQ.

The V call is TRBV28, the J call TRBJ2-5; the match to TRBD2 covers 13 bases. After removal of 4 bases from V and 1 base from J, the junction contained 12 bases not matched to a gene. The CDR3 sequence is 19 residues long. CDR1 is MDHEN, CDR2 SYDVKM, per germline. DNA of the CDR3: TGTGCCAGCAGTTGGGGGCAGGGACTAGCGGGGCACATCCAAGAGACCCAGTACTTC. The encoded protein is CASSWGQGLAGHIQETQYF.

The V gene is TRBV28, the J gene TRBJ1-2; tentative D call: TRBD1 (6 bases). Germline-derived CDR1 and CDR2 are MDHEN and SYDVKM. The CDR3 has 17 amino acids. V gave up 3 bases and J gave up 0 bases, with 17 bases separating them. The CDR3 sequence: CASSFGPGHNANYGYTF. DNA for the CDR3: TGTGCCAGCAGTTTTGGACCGGGACACAACGCTAACTATGGCTACACCTTC.

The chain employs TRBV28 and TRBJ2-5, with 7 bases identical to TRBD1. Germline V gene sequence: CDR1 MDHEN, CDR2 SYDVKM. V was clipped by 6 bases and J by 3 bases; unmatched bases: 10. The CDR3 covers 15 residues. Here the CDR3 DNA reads TGTGCCAGCAGCCGGATAGGGGACAGTGAAGAGACCCAGTACTTC. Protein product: CASSRIGDSEETQYF.

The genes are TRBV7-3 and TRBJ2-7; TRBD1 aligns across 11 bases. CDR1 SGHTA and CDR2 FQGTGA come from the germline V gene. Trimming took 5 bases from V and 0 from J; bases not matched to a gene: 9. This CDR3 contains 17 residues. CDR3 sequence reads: CASSEGTGGPDSYEQYF. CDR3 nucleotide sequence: TGTGCCAGCAGCGAAGGGACAGGGGGTCCAGACTCCTACGAGCAGTACTTC.

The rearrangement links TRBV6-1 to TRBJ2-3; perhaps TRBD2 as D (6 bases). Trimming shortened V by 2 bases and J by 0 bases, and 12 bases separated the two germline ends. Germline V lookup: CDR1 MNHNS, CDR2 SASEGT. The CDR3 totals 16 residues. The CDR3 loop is CASSELGGTSTDTQYF. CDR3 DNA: TGTGCCAGCAGTGAACTTGGCGGGACTAGCACAGATACGCAGTATTTT.